The 5 T cell receptor beta chains given below trace back to one sample, sequenced in a study of cytomegalovirus exposure and HLA in healthy donors. Researchers ran the PCR with 60 Vbeta and 13 Jbeta primers. Assay: immunoSEQ multiplex PCR; the TCRdb copy retains only in-frame clones and omits some. The sample includes about 160,000 clones, 60% to 85% of them seen just once. Sequencing used PBMCs. The receptors originated from a woman in her forties in good health and CMV-seropositive.

This clone occurred once. J is TRBJ1-2 and V is TRBV4-2, with unresolved D. The germline gives CDR1 LGHNA, CDR2 YNFKEQ. The V end was cut by 0 bases, the J end by 5 bases, with 25 bases between. This CDR3 has 19 amino acids. CDR3 bases: TGTGCCAGCAGCCAAGATCTCGGCGCCGGCTCGCCAGGTCGGTATGGCTACACCTTC. It translates to CASSQDLGAGSPGRYGYTF.

The V gene is TRBV5-6, the J gene TRBJ2-5; 11 nucleotides match TRBD2. Germline CDR1 SGHDT, CDR2 YYEEEE. Losses at the gene ends were 0 bases for V and 2 bases for J; bases not matched to a gene: 6. The CDR3 runs 17 residues. The CDR3 here is CASSLEVGLAEQETQYF. The CDR3 bases are TGTGCCAGCAGCTTGGAGGTGGGACTAGCGGAGCAAGAGACCCAGTACTTC.

This rearrangement joins TRBV7-9 to TRBJ2-5; the match to TRBD1 covers 9 bases. The length of the CDR3 is 16 residues. The V gene end was trimmed by 5 bases and the J gene end by 3 bases; junction bases not matched to a gene: 10. The germline V gene has CDR1 SEHNR and CDR2 FQNEAQ (reference sequence). This CDR3 is CASSQPTGGGEETQYF. In nucleotides, the CDR3 is TGTGCCAGCAGCCAGCCCACAGGGGGCGGAGAAGAGACCCAGTACTTC.

The chain couples TRBV7-8 to TRBJ2-1, with 8 bases aligning to TRBD2. The CDR3 is made up of 15 amino acids. Germline CDR1 reads SGHVS; CDR2 reads FQNEAQ. The junction had 2 bases not matched to a gene; V was cut back by 1 base and J by 3 bases. CDR3 loop: CASSLGAGGYNEQFF. The CDR3 nucleotides are TGTGCCAGCAGCTTAGGGGCGGGGGGCTACAATGAGCAGTTCTTC. The full variable domain, its missing parts supplied by reference TRBV7-8 and TRBJ2-1, is GAGVSQSPRYKVAKRGQDVALRCDPISGHVSLFWYQQALGQGPEFLTYFQNEAQLDKSGLPSDRFFAERPEGSVSTLKIQRTQQEDSAVYLCASSLGAGGYNEQFFGPGTRLTVL.

This chain joins TRBV27 and TRBJ2-7; D possibly corresponds to TRBD1 (6 bases). CDR1 MNHEY and CDR2 SMNVEV come from the germline V gene (reference sequence). Trimming removed 4 bases at V and 3 bases at J, with 7 bases between. This CDR3 comprises 12 residues. DNA of the CDR3: TGTGCCAGCAGTTCGACAGGCTACGAGCAGTACTTC. Encoded protein: CASSSTGYEQYF.